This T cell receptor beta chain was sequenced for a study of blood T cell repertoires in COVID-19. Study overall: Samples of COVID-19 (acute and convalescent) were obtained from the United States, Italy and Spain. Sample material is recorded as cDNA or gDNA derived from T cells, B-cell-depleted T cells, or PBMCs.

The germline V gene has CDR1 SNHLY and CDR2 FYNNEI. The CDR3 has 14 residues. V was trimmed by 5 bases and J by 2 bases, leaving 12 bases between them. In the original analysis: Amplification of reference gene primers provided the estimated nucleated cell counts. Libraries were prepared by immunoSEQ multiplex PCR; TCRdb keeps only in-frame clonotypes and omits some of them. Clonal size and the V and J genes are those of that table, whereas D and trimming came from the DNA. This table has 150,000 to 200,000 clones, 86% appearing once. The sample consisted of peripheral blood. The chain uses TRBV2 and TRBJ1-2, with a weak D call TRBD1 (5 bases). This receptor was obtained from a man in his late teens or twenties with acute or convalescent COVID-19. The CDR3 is CASSTGGWNYGYTF. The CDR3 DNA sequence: TGTGCCAGCAGTACCGGGGGGTGGAACTATGGCTACACCTTC.